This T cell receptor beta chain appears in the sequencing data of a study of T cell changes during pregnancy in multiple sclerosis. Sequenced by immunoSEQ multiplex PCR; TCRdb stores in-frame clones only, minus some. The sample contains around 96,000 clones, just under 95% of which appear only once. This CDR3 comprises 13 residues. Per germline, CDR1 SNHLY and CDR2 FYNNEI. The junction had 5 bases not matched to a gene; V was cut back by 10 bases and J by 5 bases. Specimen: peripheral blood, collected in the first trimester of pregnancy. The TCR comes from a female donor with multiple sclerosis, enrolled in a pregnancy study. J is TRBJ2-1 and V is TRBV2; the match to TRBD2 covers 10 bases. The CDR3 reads CATSGGPDNEQFF. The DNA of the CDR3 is TGTGCCACTAGCGGGGGTCCCGACAATGAGCAGTTCTTC.